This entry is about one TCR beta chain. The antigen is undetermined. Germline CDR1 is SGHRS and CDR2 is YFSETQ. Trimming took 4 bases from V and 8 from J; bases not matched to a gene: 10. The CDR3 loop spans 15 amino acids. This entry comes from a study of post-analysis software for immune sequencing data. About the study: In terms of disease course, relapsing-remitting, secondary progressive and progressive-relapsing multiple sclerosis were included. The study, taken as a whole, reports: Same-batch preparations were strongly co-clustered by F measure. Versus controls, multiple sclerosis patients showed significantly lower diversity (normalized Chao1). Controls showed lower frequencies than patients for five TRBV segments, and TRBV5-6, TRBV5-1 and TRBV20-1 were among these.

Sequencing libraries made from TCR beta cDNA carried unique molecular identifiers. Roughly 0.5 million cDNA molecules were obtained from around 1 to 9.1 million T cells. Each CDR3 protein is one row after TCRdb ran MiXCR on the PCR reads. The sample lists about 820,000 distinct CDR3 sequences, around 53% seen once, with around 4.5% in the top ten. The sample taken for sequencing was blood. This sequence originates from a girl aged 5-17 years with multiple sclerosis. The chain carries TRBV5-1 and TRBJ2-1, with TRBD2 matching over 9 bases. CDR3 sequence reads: CASSRAGGGVYEQFF. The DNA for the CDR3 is TGCGCCAGCAGCCGAGCGGGAGGCGGCGTCTATGAGCAGTTCTTC.